Each of the 5 T cell receptor beta chains below was sequenced from the same sample in a study of Graves' ophthalmopathy and Graves' hyperthyroidism. The sequenced template was RNA, covering the TCR beta CDR3 region. Scientists carried out first-round RT-PCR using HTBI primers and then a second-round multiplex PCR. MiXCR, run by TCRdb on the multiplex PCR reads, gives a single entry per CDR3 protein. Altogether 600,000 to 700,000 distinct CDR3 sequences are present, roughly two fifths being singletons, with the ten largest covering more than 2.5%. Sample: peripheral blood. All receptors come from an adult man with Graves' ophthalmopathy.

This clonotype was seen a handful of times. Germline and junction disagree at one end, which may indicate a read error. The chain carries TRBV7-6 and TRBJ2-7, with 7 bases that match TRBD1. CDR3 length: 15 amino acids. Germline assignment: CDR1 SGHVS and CDR2 FNYEAQ. The CDR3 loop reads CASSVQDRLTYEQYF. The CDR3, as DNA: TGTGCTAGCAGCGTTCAGGACAGGTTAACCTACGAGCAGTACTTC. Supplemented by reference TRBV7-6 and TRBJ2-7, the full variable domain reads GAGVSQSPRYKVTKRGQDVALRCDPISGHVSLYWYRQALGQGPEFLTYFNYEAQQDKSGLPNDRFSAERPEGSISTLTIQRTEQRDSAMYRCASSVQDRLTYEQYFGPGTRLTVT.

This clonotype appeared a single time. The chain combines TRBV11-1 with TRBJ1-5; 7 positions match TRBD1. Germline trimming cut 4 bases from V and 2 bases from J; bases unmatched to any gene: 8. Germline CDR1 is SGHAT and CDR2 is FQDESV (reference sequence). The CDR3 loop spans 16 amino acids. CDR3 sequence: CASSSTTGSGNQPQHF. DNA for the CDR3: TGTGCCAGCAGCTCAACGACAGGGAGTGGCAATCAGCCCCAGCATTTT.

There are a few counts of this clonotype. The chain is built from TRBV18 and TRBJ2-7, with a weak D call TRBD2 (5 bases). The germline V gene has CDR1 KGHSH and CDR2 LQKENI. CDR3 length: 12 amino acids. Trimming removed 3 bases from V and 5 bases from J, with 8 bases in between. CDR3: CASSPSGNEQYF. The CDR3 coding sequence is TGTGCCAGCTCACCGTCGGGGAACGAGCAGTACTTC.

This clonotype was detected ten times or more. The V and J genes are TRBV6-6 and TRBJ1-5; D is possibly TRBD1 (5 bases). Germline values: CDR1 MNHNY, CDR2 SVGAGI (reference sequence). V lost 5 bases to trimming and J lost 0 bases, with 14 bases between them. This CDR3 contains 16 residues. CDR3 bases: TGTGCCAGCAGTCGACTGGGGGGGTTTAGCAATCAGCCCCAGCATTTT. It yields the protein CASSRLGGFSNQPQHF.

Regarding this clonotype: Mismatch with germline at one junction end may stem from a read error. The chain recombines TRBV7-2 with TRBJ1-1; D might be TRBD1 (5 bases). The V gene's germline CDR1 is SGHTA and CDR2 FQGNSA. This CDR3 region has 16 residues. In DNA, the CDR3 is TGTGGCAGCAGCCCTAGCGGGGGACTTATAAACACTGAAGCTTTCTTT. Encoded protein: CGSSPSGGLINTEAFF. The full variable domain, completed using reference TRBV7-2 and TRBJ1-1, is GAGVSQSPSNKVTEKGKDVELRCDPISGHTALYWYRQSLGQGLEFLIYFQGNSAPDKSGLPSDRFSAERTGGSVSTLTIQRTQQEDSAVYLCGSSPSGGLINTEAFFGQGTRLTVV.